This TCR beta chain originates from a study of T cell repertoires in cytomegalovirus infection (dated by TCRdb to 2018 to 2020). About the study as a whole: Because public TCR beta signatures pointed to carriage of CMV infection together with the matching HLA type, the HLA type of each donor mattered for the analysis. Overall results and qualifications from the work: Cumulative frequency of public TCR beta family members discriminated carriers of CMV infection plus the relevant HLA type in this cohort and an independent 352-donor cohort. The ex vivo response was dominated by HLA-C-restricted CMV-specific TCR beta clonotypes, which also provided the single most frequent clonotype in two of eight donors.

As for this clonotype: Its cognate antigen has yet to be identified. Base quality data are lacking; no much larger clone is found one base away.

The CDR3 starts with the cysteine, ends with the phenylalanine, and has 15 residues. The read is trimmed to its CDR3 DNA, 45 bases read in frame from base 1. The germline V gene specifies SGHRS as CDR1 and YFSETQ as CDR2. V is reduced by 4 bases and J by 3 bases, leaving a spacing of 16 bases between them. The run used an Illumina HiSeq 1500. TCRdb cleaned the public reads at Q25 with fastp, built clones with MiXCR and kept in-frame beta chains. Each record represents a unique CDR3 protein, reported with the most common genes and DNA among its rows. The sample profile shows 200,000 to 300,000 distinct CDR3 sequences; approximately 9.1% of them were found once. Over 13% of the sample is taken by the ten largest.

The specimen was PBMCs. Recombination linked TRBV5-1 to TRBJ2-5; perhaps TRBD2 is the D gene, with 7 bases matching. The receptor's source is a human donor in good health (CMV status not recorded). Some clones in this sample may be carry-over from other donors' samples. In nucleotides, the sequence is TGCGCCAGCAGCCGGGGGGCGCGGGATGAAGAGACCCAGTACTTC. Translated, this gives CASSRGARDEETQYF.